This T cell receptor (beta chain) was identified in a study of OX40 agonist ivuxolimab in advanced cancers. Study outcomes and limitations: More expanded clones were seen, on average, in CD8+ T cells than in CD4+.

Comment on this clone: Its antigen is not identified.

Measured with immunoSEQ multiplex PCR; TCRdb has only the in-frame clones, and not every one. Found here are some 80,000 clones, approximately 92% of them singletons; the top ten hold around 4.8%. The TCR sequence derives from an adult with an advanced solid tumor such as melanoma, head and neck, liver or kidney cancer. Sequencing used CD4+ or CD8+ T cells sorted from blood, obtained in a trial of the OX40 agonist ivuxolimab.

The CDR3 loop is CASSTARPGELFF. The CDR3 nucleotides read TGTGCCAGCAGCACCGCCAGGCCCGGGGAGCTGTTTTTT. This chain joins TRBV6-6 and TRBJ2-2; D remains ambiguous. Trimming cost V 6 bases and J 6 bases, with 11 bases left between them. The CDR3 is 13 amino acids. CDR1 and CDR2 from the germline V gene are MNHNY and SVGAGI (reference sequence).